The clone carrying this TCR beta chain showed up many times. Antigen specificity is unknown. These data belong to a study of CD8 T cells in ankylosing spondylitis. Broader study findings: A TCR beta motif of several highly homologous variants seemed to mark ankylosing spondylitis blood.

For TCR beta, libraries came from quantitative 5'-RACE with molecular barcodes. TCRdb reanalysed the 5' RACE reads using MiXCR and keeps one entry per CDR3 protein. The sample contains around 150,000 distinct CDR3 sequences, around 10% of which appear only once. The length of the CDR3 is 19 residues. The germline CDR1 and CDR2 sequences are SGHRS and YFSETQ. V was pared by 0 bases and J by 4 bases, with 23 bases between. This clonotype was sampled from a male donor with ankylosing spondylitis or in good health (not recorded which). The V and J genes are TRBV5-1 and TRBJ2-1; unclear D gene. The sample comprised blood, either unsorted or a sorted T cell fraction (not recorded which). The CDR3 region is CASSLEGLATRGFYNEQFF. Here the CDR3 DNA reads TGCGCCAGCAGCTTGGAGGGTTTAGCAACACGTGGGTTTTACAATGAGCAGTTCTTC.